This T cell receptor beta chain is from a study of PD-1 blockade in mismatch repair-deficient tumors. On the study more broadly: Enrolled about 2013-2017, patients had progressing, pretreated mismatch repair-deficient cancers of about twelve types.

This clone was picked up a small number of times. PCR or immunohistochemistry showed mismatch repair deficiency in every enrolled patient. CDR3 length equals 15 residues. Trimming removed 2 bases from V and 2 bases from J; junction bases left unmatched: 5. Germline CDR1 SGHDT, CDR2 YYEEEE. Data came from immunoSEQ multiplex PCR; TCRdb stores just in-frame clones and leaves some out. Of some 120,000 clones in the sample, approximately 86% were seen once. This sequence was found in an adult with mismatch repair-deficient cancer. Sequencing used peripheral blood, obtained 44 weeks after starting pembrolizumab. The chain couples TRBV5-6 to TRBJ2-7; TRBD1 matches 9 bases. CDR3 bases: TGTGCCAGCAGCTTTTGGACAGGGGCGGCCTACGAGCAGTACTTC. Protein: CASSFWTGAAYEQYF.